A single sample is the source of the 11 T cell receptor beta chains below, sequenced in a study of Ad26.COV2.S vaccination and SARS-CoV-2 variants. Sequencing used immunoSEQ multiplex PCR; TCRdb keeps in-frame clones, though not all of them. The sample contains about 480,000 clones, 70% to 90% of which appear only once. Treatment here: around 19 received Ad26.COV2.S at low or high dose, single or two shots; about 5 received placebo; per-sample allocation not given. Material that was analyzed had been drawn on day 63 after the first vaccine or placebo injection. The sequenced sample was peripheral blood, obtained in a trial of Ad26.COV2.S vaccine versus placebo. The receptors originated from a person between 18 and 59 years old who received the Ad26.COV2.S COVID-19 vaccine or a placebo.

Worth noting for this clone: Different DNA sequences within this sample yield the same CDR3. V gene TRBV7-8 combines with J gene TRBJ1-3; no firm D call. V lost 5 bases to trimming and J lost 4 bases, with 6 bases between them. The CDR3 totals 12 residues. Germline CDR1 and CDR2: SGHVS and FQNEAQ. The CDR3 sequence: CASSLQGNTIYF. The DNA for the CDR3 is TGTGCCAGCAGCCTTCAAGGAAACACCATATATTTT.

The chain employs TRBV6-5 and TRBJ2-3; 7 bases match TRBD2. Germline V gene sequence: CDR1 MNHEY, CDR2 SVGAGI. CDR3 size: 14 residues. V was clipped by 2 bases and J by 1 base; unmatched bases: 0. This CDR3 reads CASSYGGGTDTQYF. In DNA form, the CDR3 reads TGTGCCAGCAGTTACGGGGGGGGCACAGATACGCAGTATTTT.

In DNA form, the CDR3 reads TGCAGTGCTAGTGGGACAGGGAGGGCTATGTATGGCTACACCTTC. Amino acid sequence: CSASGTGRAMYGYTF. This chain connects TRBV20-1 to TRBJ1-2; TRBD1 matches 9 bases. Per germline, CDR1 DFQATT and CDR2 SNEGSKA (reference sequence). The length of the CDR3 is 15 residues. V was pared by 3 bases and J by 5 bases, with 10 bases of the junction left unmatched.

The chain is built from TRBV2 and TRBJ1-6, with D uncertain. The V gene lost 4 bases and the J gene lost 13 bases, with 14 bases spanning the gap. CDR3 length: 13 amino acids. Per the germline V gene, CDR1 is SNHLY and CDR2 is FYNNEI. CDR3 region: CASSAAGALPLHF. The CDR3 DNA follows: TGTGCCAGCAGTGCGGCAGGTGCGCTCCCCCTCCACTTT.

The V call is TRBV28, the J call TRBJ2-7, with D perhaps matching TRBD1 (6 bases). The V and J ends lost 7 bases and 2 bases respectively, with 18 bases between them. The CDR3 consists of 15 residues. Germline V CDR1 and CDR2: MDHEN, SYDVKM. The CDR3 loop reads CASISRGYKTYEQYF. Written as DNA, the CDR3 is TGTGCCAGCATCTCCAGGGGCTACAAAACCTACGAGCAGTACTTC.

Worth noting for this clone: Germline and junction disagree at one end, which may indicate a read error. The V gene is TRBV10-1, the J gene TRBJ1-2; D remains unclear. Germline V CDR1 and CDR2: WNHNN, SYGVQD (reference sequence). The CDR3 length is 11 residues. For the CDR3, the DNA is TGTCCCGGTTTATCCAACTATGGCTACACCTTC. Translated, it gives CPGLSNYGYTF.

This chain links TRBV24-1 with TRBJ2-1; D uncertain. V lost 4 bases and J 3 bases, leaving 12 bases between the germline ends. The V gene's germline CDR1 is KGHDR and CDR2 SFDVKD. The CDR3 loop spans 15 amino acids. CDR3 in amino acids: CATSDPLGFYNEQFF. The CDR3 nucleotides are TGTGCCACCAGTGACCCGCTCGGTTTCTACAATGAGCAGTTCTTC.

A word on this clone: The conserved closing phenylalanine or tryptophan is absent in this CDR3, likely reflecting a read error. The DNA is left out, because the CDR3 cannot be placed on it with certainty; the CDR3 is given as TCRdb lists it. Here the CDR3 reads CSVVEGHQPLI. V usage is TRBV29-1 and J usage is TRBJ1-2. The CDR3 is 11 residues long, counting both termini. From germline, CDR1 is SQVTM and CDR2 ANQGSEA.

The chain joins TRBV5-1 to TRBJ1-2; D gene ambiguous. The germline V and J ends were trimmed by 4 bases and 5 bases, with 18 bases remaining between them. CDR1 SGHRS and CDR2 YFSETQ come from the germline V gene. The CDR3 consists of 15 residues. The CDR3 region has the DNA TGCGCCAGCAGCCCAACCCCCGGGAGCGGTTATGGCTACACCTTC. It yields the protein CASSPTPGSGYGYTF.

The genes are TRBV28 and TRBJ2-1, with 7 bases that match TRBD2. The V gene end was trimmed by 6 bases and the J gene end by 6 bases; junction bases not matched to a gene: 11. Germline assignment: CDR1 MDHEN and CDR2 SYDVKM. This CDR3 spans 15 amino acids. In nucleotides, the CDR3 is TGTGCCAGCAGCAATCGGGAGGCCTGGGGCAATGAGCAGTTCTTC. It specifies CASSNREAWGNEQFF.

This chain joins TRBV15 and TRBJ2-1, with a possible D match to TRBD2 (5 bases). The CDR3 runs to 16 residues. CDR1 is LNHNV and CDR2 is YYDKDF in the germline V gene (reference sequence). V was cut by 0 bases and J by 4 bases, with 13 bases left in between. The CDR3 loop reads CATSRDSGSGYNEQFF. CDR3 in DNA: TGTGCCACCAGCAGAGATTCGGGATCCGGGTACAATGAGCAGTTCTTC.